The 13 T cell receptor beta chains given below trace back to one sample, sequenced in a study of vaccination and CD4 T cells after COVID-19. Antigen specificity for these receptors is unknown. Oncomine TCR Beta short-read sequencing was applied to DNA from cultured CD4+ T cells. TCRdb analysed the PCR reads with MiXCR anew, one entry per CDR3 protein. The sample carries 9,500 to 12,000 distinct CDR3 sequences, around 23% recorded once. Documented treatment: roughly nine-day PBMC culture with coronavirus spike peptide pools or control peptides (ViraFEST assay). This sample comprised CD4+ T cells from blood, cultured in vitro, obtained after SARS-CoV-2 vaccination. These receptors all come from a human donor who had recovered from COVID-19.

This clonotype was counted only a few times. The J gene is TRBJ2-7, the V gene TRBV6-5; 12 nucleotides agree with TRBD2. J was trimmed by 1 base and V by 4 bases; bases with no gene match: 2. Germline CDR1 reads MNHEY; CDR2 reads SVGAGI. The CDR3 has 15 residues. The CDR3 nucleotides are TGTGCCAGCAGTTTGACTAGCGGGGGTTCCTACGAGCAGTACTTC. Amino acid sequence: CASSLTSGGSYEQYF.

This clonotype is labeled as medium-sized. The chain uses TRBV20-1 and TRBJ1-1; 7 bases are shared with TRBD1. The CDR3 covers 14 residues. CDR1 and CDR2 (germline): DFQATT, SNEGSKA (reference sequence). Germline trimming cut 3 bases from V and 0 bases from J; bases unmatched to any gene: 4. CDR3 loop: CSARGDSLNTEAFF. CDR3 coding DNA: TGCAGTGCTAGGGGGGACAGCCTGAACACTGAAGCTTTCTTT.

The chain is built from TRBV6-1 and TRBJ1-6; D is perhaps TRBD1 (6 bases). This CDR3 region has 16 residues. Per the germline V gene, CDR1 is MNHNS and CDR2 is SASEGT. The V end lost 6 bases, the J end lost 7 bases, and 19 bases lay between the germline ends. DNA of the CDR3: TGTGCCAGCAGAGAACGACCGGACAGCCCAAATTCACCCCTCCACTTT. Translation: CASRERPDSPNSPLHF.

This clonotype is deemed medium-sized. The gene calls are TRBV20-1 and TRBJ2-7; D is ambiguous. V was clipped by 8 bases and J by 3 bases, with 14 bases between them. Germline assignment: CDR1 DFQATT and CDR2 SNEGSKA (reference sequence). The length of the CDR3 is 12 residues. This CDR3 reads CSTYLEHYEQYF. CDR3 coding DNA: TGCAGTACCTATCTTGAACACTACGAGCAGTACTTC.

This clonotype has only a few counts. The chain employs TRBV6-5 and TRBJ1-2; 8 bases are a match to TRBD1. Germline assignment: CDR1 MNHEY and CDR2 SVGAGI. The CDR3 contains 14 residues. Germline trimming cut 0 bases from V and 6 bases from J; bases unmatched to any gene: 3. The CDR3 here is CASSYSTGADGYTF. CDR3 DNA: TGTGCCAGCAGTTACTCGACAGGGGCGGATGGCTACACCTTC.

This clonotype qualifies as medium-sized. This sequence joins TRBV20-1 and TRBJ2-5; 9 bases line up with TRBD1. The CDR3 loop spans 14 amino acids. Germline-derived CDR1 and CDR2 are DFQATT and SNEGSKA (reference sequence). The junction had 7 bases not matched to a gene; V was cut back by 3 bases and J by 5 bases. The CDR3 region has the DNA TGCAGTGCTAGGATACAGGGGGCAGGGGAGACCCAGTACTTC. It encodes CSARIQGAGETQYF.

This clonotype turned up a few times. DNA of the CDR3: TGTGCCAGCTCTAGAGGGAGGCAGCCGATGAACACTGAAGCTTTCTTT. Translating it yields CASSRGRQPMNTEAFF. The chain combines TRBV6-1 with TRBJ1-1; D unclear. This CDR3 contains 16 residues. Looked up from germline, CDR1 is MNHNS and CDR2 is SASEGT. Trimming stripped 8 bases from V and 0 bases from J, with 19 bases between.

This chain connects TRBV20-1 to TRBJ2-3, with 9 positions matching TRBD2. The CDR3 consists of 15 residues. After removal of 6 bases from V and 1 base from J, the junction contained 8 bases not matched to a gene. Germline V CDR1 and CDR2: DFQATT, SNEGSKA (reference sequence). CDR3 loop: CSAGAGGYGTDTQYF. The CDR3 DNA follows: TGCAGTGCCGGGGCGGGAGGGTACGGCACAGATACGCAGTATTTT.

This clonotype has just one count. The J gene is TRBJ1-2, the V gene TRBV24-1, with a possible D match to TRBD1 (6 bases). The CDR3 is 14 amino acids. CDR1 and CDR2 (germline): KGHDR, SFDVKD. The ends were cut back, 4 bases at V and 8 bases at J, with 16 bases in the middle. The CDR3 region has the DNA TGTGCCACCAGTGAGGATTCGGGGGCGGGGGGCTACACCTTC. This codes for CATSEDSGAGGYTF.

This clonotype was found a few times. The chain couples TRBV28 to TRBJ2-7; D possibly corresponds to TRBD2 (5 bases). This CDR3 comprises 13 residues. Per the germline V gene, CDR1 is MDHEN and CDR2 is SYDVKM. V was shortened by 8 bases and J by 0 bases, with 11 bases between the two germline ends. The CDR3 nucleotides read TGTGCCAGCCTAAGTGGAGGCTCCTACGAGCAGTACTTC. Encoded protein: CASLSGGSYEQYF.

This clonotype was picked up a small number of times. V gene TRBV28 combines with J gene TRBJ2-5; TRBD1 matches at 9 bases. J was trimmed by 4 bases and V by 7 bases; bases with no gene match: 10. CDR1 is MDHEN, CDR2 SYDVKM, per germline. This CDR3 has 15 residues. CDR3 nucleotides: TGTGCCAGCAATACACAGGGGGCGCCGGGAGAGACCCAGTACTTC. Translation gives CASNTQGAPGETQYF.

The CDR3 sequence is CASSRPPSSGANVLTF. The CDR3 nucleotides read TGTGCCAGCAGCCGACCCCCTAGCTCTGGGGCCAACGTCCTGACTTTC. The V and J genes are TRBV6-2 or TRBV6-3 and TRBJ2-6; the D is unclear. Germline V lookup: CDR1 MNHEY, CDR2 SVGEGT. The ends were cut back, 6 bases at V and 0 bases at J, with 12 bases in the middle. This CDR3 comprises 16 residues.

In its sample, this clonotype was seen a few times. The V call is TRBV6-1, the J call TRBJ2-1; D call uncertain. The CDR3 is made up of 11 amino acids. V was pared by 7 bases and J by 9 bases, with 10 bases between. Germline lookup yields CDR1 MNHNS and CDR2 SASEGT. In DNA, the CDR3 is TGTGCCAGCACCCGTGGTGGTGAGCAGTTCTTC. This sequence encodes CASTRGGEQFF.